This note documents a single T cell receptor beta chain sequence. Its antigen is not known. The sample comes from a study of siplizumab effects on memory and regulatory T cells. Study-level results: Siplizumab gave mappable alloreactive CD4+ clones an average Treg-derived fraction of under 70%, against 25% to 30% in controls. The naive T cell population seemed more diverse than memory cells and seemed a major contributor to the alloresponse. Left unconfirmed was the suppressive function of proliferating Tregs from siplizumab cultures.

The CDR3 extends over 15 amino acids. Germline trimming cut 5 bases from V and 2 bases from J; bases unmatched to any gene: 6. Germline loops: CDR1 MRHNA, CDR2 SNTAGT. Sequencing was performed with immunoSEQ multiplex PCR; in TCRdb, only in-frame clones are kept and a portion is missing. The sample carries tens of thousands of clones, approximately 93% recorded once. This sequence originates from a human donor in good health. The chain links TRBV6-4 to TRBJ2-3; 8 bases match TRBD1. The sequenced material came from CD8+ T cells sorted from blood. This chain's CDR3 is CASSPGQGHTDTQYF. In DNA form, the CDR3 reads TGTGCCAGCAGTCCTGGACAGGGACACACAGATACGCAGTATTTT.